This note documents a single T cell receptor beta chain sequence. Its target is not known. The sample comes from a study of cytomegalovirus exposure and HLA in healthy donors. Study as a whole: Tens of millions of unique TCRs, all from HLA-typed donors, were included in an early release of the data.

Overall study findings and caveats: TCR beta chains numbering more than 150 were designated cytomegalovirus-associated. Rarity held for most TCR sequences, but there were some public TCRs that occurred in many donors. A later analysis reportedly found that, within productive TCRs, an Asian-associated ancestry cluster had fewer N-insertions than the mean observed across the roughly 690 donors.

This CDR3 spans 14 amino acids. V was shortened by 3 bases and J by 5 bases, with 10 bases between the two germline ends. Germline V lookup: CDR1 SGHTA, CDR2 FQGNSA. Researchers ran the PCR with 60 Vbeta and 13 Jbeta primers. Data came from immunoSEQ multiplex PCR; TCRdb stores just in-frame clones and leaves some out. This sample carries 100,000 to 150,000 clones, roughly four fifths of them seen once, and the ten largest clones take under 7%. The clonotype comes from a woman between 40 and 50 years old in good health and CMV-seropositive. The sample taken for sequencing was PBMCs. The chain combines TRBV7-2 with TRBJ2-2, with TRBD2 as a possible D gene (6 bases). The CDR3 region has the DNA TGTGCCAGCAGCTTTGGGGGGTGGACCGGGGAGCTGTTTTTT. Translating it yields CASSFGGWTGELFF.